This T cell receptor beta chain was sequenced for a study of T cell responses to AZD1222 COVID-19 vaccine. Whole-study context: Doses given second, at about 4 or about 12 weeks, were pooled. Broader study findings: Donors were chiefly white British, with a greater number of females, and clonal diversity was perhaps underestimated. AZD1222 recipients seropositive at baseline numbered only five to seven.

Deletions cut 4 bases from V and 1 base from J, with 11 bases between. Germline V lookup: CDR1 SGHNT, CDR2 YYREEE (reference sequence). This CDR3 is 14 amino acids long. Note on this clone: Its target is not known.

Produced via immunoSEQ multiplex PCR; TCRdb's table is partial and in-frame only. This table has 110,000 to 150,000 clones, nearly 95% appearing once. The receptor was derived from an adult in good health. V usage is TRBV5-4 and J usage is TRBJ1-1, with D possibly being TRBD1 (6 bases). The starting material was peripheral blood, obtained on day 0 of AZD1222 vaccination. CDR3: CASSGRQANTEAFF. For the CDR3, the DNA is TGTGCCAGCAGCGGGAGACAGGCGAACACTGAAGCTTTCTTT.